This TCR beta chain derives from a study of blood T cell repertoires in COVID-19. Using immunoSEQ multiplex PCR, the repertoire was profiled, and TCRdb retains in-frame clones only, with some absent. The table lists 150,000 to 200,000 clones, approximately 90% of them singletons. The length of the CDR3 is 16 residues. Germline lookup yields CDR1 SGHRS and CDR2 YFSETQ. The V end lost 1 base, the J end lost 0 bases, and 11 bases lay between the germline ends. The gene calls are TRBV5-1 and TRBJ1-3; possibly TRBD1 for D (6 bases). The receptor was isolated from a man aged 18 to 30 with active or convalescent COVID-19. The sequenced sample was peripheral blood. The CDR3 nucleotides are TGCGCCAGCAGCTTGAATGGGGGCTCCTCTGGAAACACCATATATTTT. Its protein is CASSLNGGSSGNTIYF.